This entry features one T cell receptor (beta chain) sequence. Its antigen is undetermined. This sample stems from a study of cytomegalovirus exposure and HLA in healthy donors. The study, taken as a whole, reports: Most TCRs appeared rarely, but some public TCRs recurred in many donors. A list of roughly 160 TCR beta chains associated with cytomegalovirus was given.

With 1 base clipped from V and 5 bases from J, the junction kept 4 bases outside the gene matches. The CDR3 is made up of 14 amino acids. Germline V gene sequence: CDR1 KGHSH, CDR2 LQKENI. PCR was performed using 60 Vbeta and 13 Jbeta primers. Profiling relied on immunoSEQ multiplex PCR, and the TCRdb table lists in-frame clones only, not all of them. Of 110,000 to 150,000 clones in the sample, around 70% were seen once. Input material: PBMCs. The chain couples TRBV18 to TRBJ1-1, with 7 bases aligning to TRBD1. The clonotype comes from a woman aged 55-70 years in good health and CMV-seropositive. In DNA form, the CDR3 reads TGTGCCAGCTCACCACTACAGGGGAGGACTGAAGCTTTCTTT. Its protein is CASSPLQGRTEAFF.